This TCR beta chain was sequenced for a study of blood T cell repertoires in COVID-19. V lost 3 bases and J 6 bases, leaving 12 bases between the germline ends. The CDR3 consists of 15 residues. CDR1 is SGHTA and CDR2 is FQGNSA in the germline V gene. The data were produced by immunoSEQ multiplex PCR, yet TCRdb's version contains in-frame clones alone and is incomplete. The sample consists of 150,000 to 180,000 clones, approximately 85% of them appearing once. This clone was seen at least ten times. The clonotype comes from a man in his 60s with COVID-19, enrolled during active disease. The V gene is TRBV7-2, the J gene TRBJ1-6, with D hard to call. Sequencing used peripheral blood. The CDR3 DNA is TGTGCCAGCAGCTTCAGCGGGATAAGTAATTCACCCCTCCACTTT. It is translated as CASSFSGISNSPLHF.